The 30 T cell receptor beta chains below all came from one sample that was sequenced in a study of identical twins. MiXCR, run by TCRdb on the 5' RACE reads, gives a single entry per CDR3 protein. Here the sample spans fewer than 800,000 distinct CDR3 sequences, around 7.4% being singletons. The same specimen was also included in a second study, on yellow fever vaccine responses in identical twins.

Sequenced: PBMCs. These receptors were obtained from a woman under 30 in good health.

This clonotype was observed a few times. This chain connects TRBV4-1 to TRBJ2-7; TRBD1 might be the D (6 bases). The ends were cut back, 2 bases at V and 3 bases at J, with 14 bases in the middle. Germline CDR1 MGHRA, CDR2 YSYEKL. The CDR3 contains 15 residues. The CDR3 DNA reads as TGCGCCAGCAGCCAACAACAGGGTCCGCGCTACGAGCAGTACTTC. Protein sequence: CASSQQQGPRYEQYF.

The chain is built from TRBV7-9 and TRBJ2-2; 8 bases align to TRBD1. This CDR3 has 17 residues. Germline CDR1 is SEHNR and CDR2 is FQNEAQ (reference sequence). V was clipped by 1 base and J by 9 bases; unmatched bases: 13. CDR3 in DNA: TGTGCCAGCAGCTTAGACCCCGGACAGGGAACGGGACGGGAGCTGTTTTTT. This encodes CASSLDPGQGTGRELFF.

This clonotype has a count of ten or more. The chain is built from TRBV7-9 and TRBJ2-7, with TRBD1 identical over 7 bases. Germline CDR1 SEHNR, CDR2 FQNEAQ (reference sequence). CDR3 length: 14 residues. With 5 bases clipped from V and 2 bases from J, the junction kept 6 bases outside the gene matches. The CDR3 nucleotides are TGTGCCAGCAGCCCCGGACAGGTAGCCTACGAGCAGTACTTC. Translation gives CASSPGQVAYEQYF.

This clonotype was recorded a few times. The chain recombines TRBV29-1 with TRBJ1-2; D uncertain. The CDR3 spans 12 residues. V was pared by 7 bases and J by 0 bases, with 9 bases between. Germline CDR1 SQVTM, CDR2 ANQGSEA. CDR3 sequence: CSAENSNYGYTF. CDR3 DNA sequence: TGCAGCGCAGAAAACTCTAACTATGGCTACACCTTC.

This clonotype occurred many times. The J gene is TRBJ1-2, the V gene TRBV3-1, with D unclear. V was trimmed by 3 bases and J by 5 bases, leaving 10 bases between them. Germline V CDR1 and CDR2: LGHDT, YNNKEL (reference sequence). This CDR3 contains 13 residues. In DNA, the CDR3 is TGTGCCAGCAGCCAGTTTTCAGGTTATGGCTACACCTTC. It yields the protein CASSQFSGYGYTF.

J is TRBJ2-2 and V is TRBV9; the match to TRBD2 covers 11 bases. The CDR3 sequence is 16 residues long. The germline CDR1 and CDR2 sequences are SGDLS and YYNGEE. V shed 0 bases and J 3 bases; nucleotides not matched to a gene: 1. CDR3 amino acids: CASSVGSGRDTGELFF. In nucleotides, the CDR3 is TGTGCCAGCAGCGTAGGTAGCGGGAGGGACACCGGGGAGCTGTTTTTT.

This clonotype occurred a few times. J is TRBJ1-2 and V is TRBV28; D gene ambiguous. Trimming removed 4 bases at V and 2 bases at J, with 8 bases between. CDR3 size: 13 residues. Germline V gives CDR1 MDHEN, CDR2 SYDVKM. The CDR3 region is CASSYLGNYGYTF. The CDR3 DNA reads TGTGCCAGCAGTTACCTTGGGAACTATGGCTACACCTTC.

In this sample, this clonotype turned up a few times. V is TRBV2 and J is TRBJ1-1, with D perhaps TRBD1 (6 bases). V was clipped by 9 bases and J by 3 bases, with 14 bases between them. The CDR3 consists of 13 residues. Looked up from germline, CDR1 is SNHLY and CDR2 is FYNNEI. CDR3 sequence reads: CARSTGRDTEAFF. CDR3 DNA: TGTGCCAGGAGTACAGGGCGGGACACTGAAGCTTTCTTT. The full variable domain, its missing parts supplied by reference TRBV2 and TRBJ1-1, is EPEVTQTPSHQVTQMGQEVILRCVPISNHLYFYWYRQILGQKVEFLVSFYNNEISEKSEIFDDQFSVERPDGSNFTLKIRSTKLEDSAMYFCARSTGRDTEAFFGQGTRLTVV.

This clonotype was picked up many times. This chain connects TRBV10-2 to TRBJ2-1; 10 bases are a match to TRBD2. CDR3 length: 15 amino acids. The germline gives CDR1 WSHSY, CDR2 SAAADI. Unmatched junction bases numbered 9, after V lost 6 bases and J lost 7 bases. The CDR3 coding sequence is TGCGCCAGCAGCCAACTAGCGGGGAGTTTTAATGAGCAGTTCTTC. Encoded protein: CASSQLAGSFNEQFF.

Only a few counts were recorded for this clonotype. The chain uses TRBV28 and TRBJ2-7; D remains ambiguous. Germline CDR1 reads MDHEN; CDR2 reads SYDVKM. The CDR3 is 14 residues long. The germline V and J ends were trimmed by 7 bases and 0 bases, with 13 bases remaining between them. CDR3 residues: CASKPDHISYEQYV. CDR3 nucleotide sequence: TGTGCCAGCAAGCCGGACCATATCTCCTACGAGCAGTACGTC.

This clonotype was seen many times. V and J are TRBV15 and TRBJ1-2; D possibly corresponds to TRBD1 (5 bases). This CDR3 contains 20 residues. From germline, CDR1 is LNHNV and CDR2 YYDKDF (reference sequence). V gave up 0 bases and J gave up 5 bases, with 28 bases separating them. The CDR3 spells CATSRDSARDVTSMRYGYTF. CDR3 in DNA: TGTGCCACCAGCAGAGATAGTGCGCGGGACGTAACGTCTATGAGATATGGCTACACCTTC.

In the case of this clonotype: A much larger clone differs by one base, so this may be a read error. The rearrangement uses TRBV7-9 and TRBJ2-7; no clear D. The germline V and J ends were trimmed by 7 bases and 6 bases, with 16 bases remaining between them. Per the germline V gene, CDR1 is SEHNR and CDR2 is FQNEAQ (reference sequence). The CDR3 length is 13 residues. The CDR3 region is CASTTPGVFEQYF. CDR3 in DNA: TGTGCCAGCACTACTCCCGGAGTGTTCGAGCAGTACTTC.

As regards this clonotype: At one end, the junction sequence differs from germline, possibly due to a read error. V is TRBV3-1 and J is TRBJ2-4; D assignment may be TRBD1 or TRBD2 (5 bases each). Per the germline V gene, CDR1 is LGHDT and CDR2 is YNNKEL (reference sequence). The CDR3 consists of 18 residues. The CDR3 spells CASSHSTVRVLAKDIQYF. Written as DNA, the CDR3 is TGTGCCAGCAGCCATAGTACAGTCAGGGTCCTAGCCAAAGACATTCAGTACTTC.

V is TRBV6-2 or TRBV6-3 and J is TRBJ1-2; D gene ambiguous. From germline, CDR1 is MNHEY and CDR2 SVGEGT. CDR3 length: 14 residues. V gave up 2 bases and J gave up 3 bases, with 10 bases separating them. CDR3 DNA sequence: TGTGCCAGCAGTTACCTGGACCTTGACTATGGCTACACCTTC. It translates to CASSYLDLDYGYTF.

In this sample, this clonotype turned up many times. The chain links TRBV4-1 to TRBJ1-2; possibly TRBD1 for D (5 bases). V was cut by 0 bases and J by 3 bases, with 8 bases left in between. Germline-derived CDR1 and CDR2 are MGHRA and YSYEKL. The CDR3 contains 14 residues. The CDR3 region has the DNA TGCGCCAGCAGCCAAGATTTGGGGGACTATGGCTACACCTTC. The encoded protein is CASSQDLGDYGYTF.

This sequence joins TRBV7-9 and TRBJ1-1; D perhaps matches TRBD1 (6 bases). Between the trimmed V and J ends, which lost 5 bases and 4 bases, there was a span of 14 bases. Looked up from germline, CDR1 is SEHNR and CDR2 is FQNEAQ (reference sequence). The CDR3 is made up of 14 amino acids. DNA of the CDR3: TGTGCCAGCAGCACCCGGACAGCCACCACTGAAGCTTTCTTT. Amino acids: CASSTRTATTEAFF.

This clonotype showed up many times. J is TRBJ1-6 and V is TRBV10-3, with 7 nucleotides matching TRBD1. From germline, CDR1 is ENHRY and CDR2 SYGVKD. This CDR3 comprises 14 residues. The trim removed 6 bases at V and 9 bases at J, leaving 8 bases unmatched. The CDR3 here is CAISSPGGGSPLHF. CDR3 bases: TGTGCCATCAGCTCCCCAGGGGGTGGTTCACCCCTCCACTTT.

This clonotype has ten or more counts. The chain combines TRBV12-3 or TRBV12-4 with TRBJ2-1; 7 positions match TRBD2. The CDR3 runs to 15 residues. With 3 bases clipped from V and 5 bases from J, the junction kept 7 bases outside the gene matches. The CDR3 DNA sequence: TGTGCCAGCAGTTTGTTGCGTAGCGGGCACAATGAGCAGTTCTTC. Its protein product is CASSLLRSGHNEQFF.

V is TRBV12-5 and J is TRBJ2-5; 8 bases are shared with TRBD1. The ends lost 4 bases at V and 5 bases at J; junction bases unmatched: 9. The germline gives CDR1 LGHNT, CDR2 FRNRAP. The CDR3 length is 15 residues. The CDR3 sequence is CASGYGTGLGETQYF. In nucleotides, the CDR3 is TGTGCTAGTGGTTACGGGACAGGCCTTGGGGAGACCCAGTACTTC.

The chain employs TRBV5-6 and TRBJ2-4; D is perhaps TRBD1 or TRBD2 (5 bases each). The CDR3 totals 14 residues. Trimming took 0 bases from V and 6 from J, leaving 10 bases between them. CDR1 is SGHDT and CDR2 is YYEEEE in the germline V gene. CDR3 sequence reads: CASSLAGQRNIQYF. The CDR3 nucleotides read TGTGCCAGCAGCTTGGCGGGGCAGAGAAACATTCAGTACTTC. Full variable domain (rest looked up from reference TRBV5-6 and TRBJ2-4): DAGVTQSPTHLIKTRGQQVTLRCSPKSGHDTVSWYQQALGQGPQFIFQYYEEEERQRGNFPDRFSGHQFPNYSSELNVNALLLGDSALYLCASSLAGQRNIQYFGAGTRLSVL.

This clonotype was seen a handful of times. The gene calls are TRBV5-1 and TRBJ2-3; 13 bases map to TRBD2. CDR1 SGHRS and CDR2 YFSETQ come from the germline V gene. The trim removed 3 bases at V and 7 bases at J, leaving 8 bases unmatched. The CDR3 is 16 amino acids. Here the CDR3 reads CASSYRTSGSMNTQYF. The DNA for the CDR3 is TGCGCCAGCAGCTATCGGACTAGCGGGAGTATGAATACGCAGTATTTT.

J is TRBJ2-1 and V is TRBV9; TRBD2 matches at 14 bases. Germline V CDR1 and CDR2: SGDLS, YYNGEE. The CDR3 has 21 amino acids. The trim removed 4 bases at V and 4 bases at J, leaving 19 bases unmatched. The CDR3 DNA follows: TGTGCCAGCAGCCCCAGGCCCGGGACTAGCGGGAGTATGGGGTTTTACAATGAGCAGTTCTTC. It yields the protein CASSPRPGTSGSMGFYNEQFF.

The rearrangement uses TRBV6-5 and TRBJ2-3; D not resolved. There are 14 residues in the CDR3. Germline values: CDR1 MNHEY, CDR2 SVGAGI. Trimming removed 0 bases from V and 6 bases from J, with 10 bases in between. The chain's CDR3 is CASSYSPAGDTQYF. DNA of the CDR3: TGTGCCAGCAGTTACTCGCCTGCCGGGGATACGCAGTATTTT.

As for this clonotype: This may stem from a read error, because a much larger clone lies one nucleotide away. The rearrangement joins TRBV3-1 to TRBJ2-1, with no clear D. Germline V lookup: CDR1 LGHDT, CDR2 YNNKEL (reference sequence). This CDR3 contains 12 residues. V was pared by 3 bases and J by 3 bases, with 3 bases between. CDR3 residues: CASSHDYNEQFF. CDR3 bases: TGTGCCAGCAGCCATGACTACAATGAGCAGTTCTTC.

This clonotype was observed many times. This sequence joins TRBV12-3 or TRBV12-4 and TRBJ2-3; D gene unclear. The CDR3 contains 14 residues. The V end lost 9 bases, the J end lost 0 bases, and 13 bases lay between the germline ends. The CDR3 DNA sequence: TGTGCCAGTAGGACGGCGACTAGCACAGATACGCAGTATTTT. Translating it yields CASRTATSTDTQYF.

This clonotype occurred many times. V gene TRBV20-1 combines with J gene TRBJ2-5, with a weak D call TRBD1 (5 bases). Deletions cut 6 bases from V and 6 bases from J, with 11 bases between. The CDR3 spans 11 residues. Germline V gives CDR1 DFQATT, CDR2 SNEGSKA (reference sequence). The CDR3 DNA is TGCAGTGCCATGGACATAAAGACCCAGTACTTC. Translating gives CSAMDIKTQYF.

This clonotype was counted only a few times. The chain uses TRBV3-1 and TRBJ2-7; 9 bases align to TRBD2. There are 15 residues in the CDR3. Trimming cost V 4 bases and J 6 bases; bases outside gene matches: 10. Germline V lookup: CDR1 LGHDT, CDR2 YNNKEL (reference sequence). CDR3 sequence: CASSLASGRTGEQYF. As DNA, the CDR3 is TGTGCCAGCAGCCTGGCGAGCGGGAGGACAGGCGAGCAGTACTTC.

Only a few counts were recorded for this clonotype. The rearrangement uses TRBV20-1 and TRBJ2-3; D possibly matches TRBD1 or TRBD2 (6 bases each). With 8 bases removed from V and 4 bases from J, the gap between germline ends came to 16 bases. CDR3 size: 13 residues. The V gene's germline CDR1 is DFQATT and CDR2 SNEGSKA (reference sequence). CDR3 coding DNA: TGCAGTCTGCTATTCGGGGGCGCAGATACGCAGTATTTT. Its translation: CSLLFGGADTQYF.

This clonotype was seen a few times. This chain links TRBV12-3 or TRBV12-4 with TRBJ2-7; 7 bases are a match to TRBD2. The V and J ends lost 10 bases and 6 bases, in that order; junction bases with no gene match: 9. The CDR3 length is 12 residues. CDR3 nucleotides: TGTGCCACCGGGCGGGAGTTCTCCGAGCAGTACTTC. It yields the protein CATGREFSEQYF.

This clonotype was seen more than once but under ten times. The chain recombines TRBV11-2 with TRBJ2-2; 8 bases are shared with TRBD1. The CDR3 is 16 amino acids. Germline trimming cut 5 bases from V and 7 bases from J; bases unmatched to any gene: 12. The germline gives CDR1 SGHAT, CDR2 FQNNGV. CDR3 region: CASSITGDRLNGELFF. In nucleotides, the CDR3 is TGTGCCAGCAGCATCACGGGGGACAGGTTGAACGGGGAGCTGTTTTTT.